This T cell receptor beta chain was obtained from a study of control samples from healthy donors and cancer patients. Germline CDR1 and CDR2: MNHEY and SVGAGI. The V and J ends lost 6 bases and 3 bases, in that order; junction bases with no gene match: 7. This CDR3 contains 14 residues. TCRdb's table, derived via immunoSEQ multiplex PCR, lists solely in-frame clones and lacks some. Of 400,000 to 450,000 clones detected, 90% appear once; the ten largest clones hold 5.5% to 7.5%. Comments on this clone: The same CDR3 is also encoded by other DNA sequences in this sample.

The chain recombines TRBV6-5 with TRBJ1-2, with 7 bases fitting TRBD1. This clonotype was obtained from a man aged 40-49 years with head and neck cancer. Sequenced input: PBMCs. The CDR3 sequence: CASSPRTGDYGYTF. The CDR3 coding sequence is TGTGCCAGCAGCCCAAGGACAGGCGACTATGGCTACACCTTC.